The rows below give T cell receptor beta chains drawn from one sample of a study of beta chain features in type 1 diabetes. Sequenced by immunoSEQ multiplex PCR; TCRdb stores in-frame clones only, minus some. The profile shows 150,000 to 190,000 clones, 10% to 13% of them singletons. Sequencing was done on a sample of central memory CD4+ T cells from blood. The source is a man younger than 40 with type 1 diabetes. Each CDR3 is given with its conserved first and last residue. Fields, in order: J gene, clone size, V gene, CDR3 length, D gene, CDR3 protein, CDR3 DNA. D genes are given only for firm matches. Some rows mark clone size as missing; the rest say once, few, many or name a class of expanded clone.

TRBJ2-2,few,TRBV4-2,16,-,CASSQRPQGDTGELFF,TGTGCCAGCAGCCAACGTCCACAGGGTGACACCGGGGAGCTGTTTTTT
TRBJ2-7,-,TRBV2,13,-,CASSEHNSYEQYF,TGTGCCAGCAGTGAGCACAACTCCTACGAGCAGTACTTC
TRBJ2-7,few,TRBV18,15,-,CASSPPGEYSGEQYF,TGTGCCAGCTCACCGCCGGGTGAGTATTCGGGAGAGCAGTACTTC
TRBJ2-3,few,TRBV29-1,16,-,CSVEGGLAVNTDTQYF,TGCAGCGTTGAGGGGGGTTTAGCGGTTAACACAGATACGCAGTATTTT
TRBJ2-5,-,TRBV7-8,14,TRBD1,CASRRGQGSGTQYF,TGTGCCAGCAGACGGGGACAGGGGTCGGGGACCCAGTACTTC
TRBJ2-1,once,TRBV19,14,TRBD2,CASSRTPGLAAQFF,TGTGCCAGTAGTCGTACCCCGGGACTAGCGGCACAGTTCTTC
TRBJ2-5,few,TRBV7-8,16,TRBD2,CASSDGLAALQETQYF,TGTGCCAGCAGCGACGGACTAGCGGCCCTCCAAGAGACCCAGTACTTC
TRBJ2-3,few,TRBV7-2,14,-,CASMTLSTGDTQYF,TGTGCCAGCATGACCCTGAGCACGGGGGATACGCAGTATTTT
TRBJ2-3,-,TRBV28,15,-,CASSLRGVFTDTQYF,TGTGCCAGCAGTTTACGCGGGGTCTTCACAGATACGCAGTATTTT
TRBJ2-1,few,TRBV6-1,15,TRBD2,CASSEESSGDNEQFF,TGTGCCAGCAGTGAAGAGAGTAGCGGGGACAATGAGCAGTTCTTC
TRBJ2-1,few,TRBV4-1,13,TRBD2,CASSKLAGYEQFF,TGCGCCAGCAGCAAACTAGCGGGATATGAGCAGTTCTTC
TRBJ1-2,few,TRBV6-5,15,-,CASSYGSSWSYGYTF,TGTGCCAGCAGTTACGGGTCCTCCTGGAGCTATGGCTACACCTTC
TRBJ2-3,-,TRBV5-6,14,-,CASSRTLGADTQYF,TGTGCCAGCAGCCGCACTCTAGGGGCAGATACGCAGTATTTT
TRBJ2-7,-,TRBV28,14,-,CASSLTREGYEQYF,TGTGCCAGCAGTTTAACCAGGGAAGGGTACGAGCAGTACTTC